The present T cell receptor beta chain was sequenced within a study of blood T cell repertoires in COVID-19. The overall study: Samples came from the United States, Italy and Spain, spanning acute and convalescent COVID-19. T cells, B-cell-depleted T cells, or PBMCs provided the cDNA or gDNA that served as material.

As processed by the authors: How many nucleated cells were present was estimated from reference gene primer amplification. Using immunoSEQ multiplex PCR, the repertoire was profiled, and TCRdb retains in-frame clones only, with some absent. V and J calls and clone size are as listed in that table; D and trimming were resolved from the DNA. The sample lists about 170,000 clones; about four fifths were seen once. Trimming at V came to 6 bases and at J to 2 bases, leaving 5 bases not matched to a gene. The CDR3 consists of 16 residues. Germline CDR1 and CDR2: SEHNR and FQNEAQ (reference sequence). This clone was seen just once.

The chain joins TRBV7-9 to TRBJ2-3, with 13 bases fitting TRBD2. The sequence came from an older woman with acute or convalescent COVID-19. Sequencing was performed on peripheral blood. Written as DNA, the CDR3 is TGTGCCAGCAGAGGACTAGCGGGGGACCTCACAGATACGCAGTATTTT. It encodes CASRGLAGDLTDTQYF.